The rows below give T cell receptor beta chains drawn from one sample of a study of OX40 agonist ivuxolimab in advanced cancers. Assay used: immunoSEQ multiplex PCR; TCRdb lists only in-frame clones, some missing. The data contain over 35,000 clones, around 87% of them singletons. Sequenced here: CD4+ or CD8+ T cells sorted from blood, sampled in a trial of the OX40 agonist ivuxolimab. Receptors were obtained from an adult with an advanced solid tumor such as melanoma, head and neck, liver or kidney cancer. Each CDR3 is given with its conserved first and last residue. A D gene is named only where the DNA matches it firmly. Clone size is shown for a subset of rows, as once, few, many or a class of expanded clone.

j_call clone_size d_call v_call cdr3_nt cdr3_aa
TRBJ1-2 . TRBD1 TRBV30 TGTGCCTGGACTTCACAGGGGTCTTTGGGTGGCTACACCTTC CAWTSQGSLGGYTF
TRBJ1-4 few . TRBV27 TGTGCCAGCAGTTACGACGGACCTAATGAAAAACTGTTTTTT CASSYDGPNEKLFF
TRBJ2-1 . . TRBV27 TGTGCCAGCAGTCTAGAGCAAAGCTCCTACAATGAGCAGTTCTTC CASSLEQSSYNEQFF
TRBJ2-2 . . TRBV5-1 TGCGCCAGCGGTCGGGACCTTCCGAACACCGGGGAGCTGTTTTTT CASGRDLPNTGELFF
TRBJ2-3 . . TRBV19 TGTGCCAGTAGTAAAGGGGGGAGCACAGATACGCAGTATTTT CASSKGGSTDTQYF
TRBJ2-5 . TRBD1 TRBV5-1 TGCGCCAGCAGCGACCCCGGGACAGTGGTGGAGACCCAGTACTTC CASSDPGTVVETQYF
TRBJ2-1 . . TRBV7-3 TGTGCCAGCAGCTTAGTAGTCGCCAATGAGCAGTTCTTC CASSLVVANEQFF
TRBJ2-7 . . TRBV9 TGTGCCAGCAGCGTATATGAGAATTCCTACGAGCAGTACTTC CASSVYENSYEQYF
TRBJ2-7 . . TRBV2 TGTGCCAGCAGTGGTAGCTACGAGCAGTACTTC CASSGSYEQYF
TRBJ2-7 . . TRBV30 TGTGCCTGGAGCACCCATGGGGGCGACGAGCAGTACTTC CAWSTHGGDEQYF
TRBJ1-5 . . TRBV30 TGTGCCTGGAGGCAGGGGACGAGCAATCAGCCCCAGCATTTT CAWRQGTSNQPQHF
TRBJ2-7 . TRBD2 TRBV28 TGTGCCACCCACGGGACTACTTACGAGCAGTACTTC CATHGTTYEQYF
TRBJ2-1 . . TRBV19 TGTGCCAGTAGTATGTCGTCGAGCGGGTGGGCCCAGGGGCAGTTCTTC CASSMSSSGWAQGQFF
TRBJ1-1 once . TRBV6-1 TGTGCCAGCAGTACACAGGAGGGCACTGAAGCTTTCTTT CASSTQEGTEAFF
TRBJ2-7 . TRBD1 TRBV11-1 TGTGCCAGCAGCTCTACTTCGACCGGGACAGGGGTCGACGAGCAGTACTTC CASSSTSTGTGVDEQYF
TRBJ1-1 . . TRBV7-9 TGTGCCAGCAGCCGTGATTGGGGGGAGGCTGAAGCTTTCTTT CASSRDWGEAEAFF
TRBJ2-1 . TRBD1 TRBV19 TGTGCCAGTAGTCTACTCCTGACAGGGGGAGATGAGCAGTTCTTC CASSLLLTGGDEQFF
TRBJ2-5 once TRBD2 TRBV7-2 TGTGCCAGCAGCTTAGGGGGACTAGCAGAAGAGACCCAGTACTTC CASSLGGLAEETQYF
TRBJ2-5 . TRBD2 TRBV11-1 TGTGCCAGCAGCCCCCGCGATAGCGGGAGGCAAGAGACCCAGTACTTC CASSPRDSGRQETQYF
TRBJ2-1 . . TRBV16 TGTGCCAGCAGCCACGGGTTACGAAGCTCCTACAATGAGCAGTTCTTC CASSHGLRSSYNEQFF
TRBJ2-6 . . TRBV7-9 TGTGCCAGCAGCTTTACGGATTCTGGGGCCAACGTCCTGACTTTC CASSFTDSGANVLTF
TRBJ2-2 . . TRBV30 TGTGCCTGGAGTGTACTCGGATCCGCCGGGGAGCTGTTTTTT CAWSVLGSAGELFF
TRBJ1-2 few . TRBV27 TGTGCCAGCAGCGCGACAGGCCCCTATGGCTACACCTTC CASSATGPYGYTF